These 8 T cell receptor beta chains came from one sample sequenced in a study of T cell responses to AZD1222 COVID-19 vaccine (dated by TCRdb to about 2021). Library creation used the immunoSEQ multiplex PCR assay. The table comes from immuneACCESS by way of TCRdb, which keeps in-frame sequences with V and J called. Part of the clones is missing from these tables; in studies checked, under half for an unresolved V gene and the rest for unknown reasons. This sample lists 85,000 to 120,000 clones; 86% were detected once. The ten top clones hold approximately 5% of the sample. Reading the label with the study, this specimen's time point is: baseline before first vaccination. The source was peripheral blood, collected on day 0 of AZD1222 vaccination. The receptors were gathered from an adult in good health.

The rearrangement joins TRBV19 to TRBJ1-5; possibly TRBD1 for D (5 bases). V lost 5 bases, J lost 3 bases, and 17 bases lay in between. The length of the CDR3 is 16 residues. The germline CDR1 and CDR2 sequences are LNHDA and SQIVND (reference sequence). The CDR3 DNA reads as TGTGCCAGTAGTGTACTCGGGGGGAGGGACAATCAGCCCCAGCATTTT. This sequence encodes CASSVLGGRDNQPQHF.

The chain combines TRBV5-4 with TRBJ1-4; 8 bases line up with TRBD1. The CDR3 consists of 15 residues. Germline V CDR1 and CDR2: SGHNT, YYREEE (reference sequence). J gave up 7 bases and V 1 base, and 6 bases lay outside the gene matches. The CDR3 region is CASSLTGGSVEKLFF. CDR3 in DNA: TGTGCCAGCAGCTTGACAGGGGGGAGCGTTGAAAAACTGTTTTTT.

The chain has TRBV6-4 and TRBJ1-6; the D is unclear. Trimming shortened V by 2 bases and J by 2 bases, and 7 bases separated the two germline ends. The CDR3 spans 15 residues. Germline CDR1 MRHNA, CDR2 SNTAGT. The CDR3 reads CASSDEAAYNSPLHF. CDR3 coding DNA: TGTGCCAGCAGTGACGAGGCAGCCTATAATTCACCCCTCCACTTT.

This chain joins TRBV2 and TRBJ1-4; 7 bases line up with TRBD1. With V trimmed by 6 bases and J by 8 bases, 9 bases remained unmatched. CDR3 length: 14 residues. Germline V gene lookup returns CDR1 SNHLY and CDR2 FYNNEI. The CDR3 reads CASRIQGRREKLFF. The DNA of the CDR3 is TGTGCCAGCAGGATACAGGGGAGGAGGGAAAAACTGTTTTTT.

The gene calls are TRBV29-1 and TRBJ1-5; tentative D call: TRBD1 (5 bases). Germline V CDR1 and CDR2: SQVTM, ANQGSEA. V dropped 5 bases and J dropped 4 bases, with 9 bases sitting between them. There are 12 residues in the CDR3. The CDR3 loop reads CSVTWGNQPQHF. The CDR3 nucleotides read TGCAGCGTTACTTGGGGGAATCAGCCCCAGCATTTT.

This clone was observed a single time. J is TRBJ1-5 and V is TRBV7-2; D might be TRBD1 (6 bases). Trimming removed 4 bases at V and 8 bases at J, with 15 bases between. Germline assignment: CDR1 SGHTA and CDR2 FQGNSA. The CDR3 spans 14 residues. CDR3 coding DNA: TGTGCCAGCAGCTACCGGGACACCTCAGAGCCCCAGCATTTT. Residues: CASSYRDTSEPQHF.

A single count supports this clone. V usage is TRBV4-2 and J usage is TRBJ2-1; D perhaps matches TRBD1 (5 bases). Germline V CDR1 and CDR2: LGHNA, YNFKEQ. The CDR3 consists of 16 residues. V was cut by 3 bases and J by 0 bases, with 12 bases left in between. This CDR3 reads CASSHETGSSYNEQFF. The CDR3 nucleotides read TGTGCCAGCAGCCACGAAACAGGAAGCTCCTACAATGAGCAGTTCTTC.

The chain carries TRBV28 and TRBJ1-2; 10 nucleotides match TRBD1. The V gene's germline CDR1 is MDHEN and CDR2 SYDVKM. Trimming removed 6 bases from V and 8 bases from J; junction bases left unmatched: 6. There are 13 residues in the CDR3. As DNA, the CDR3 is TGTGCCAGCAGCCGAGGACAGGGGGAAGGCTACACCTTC. Amino acid sequence: CASSRGQGEGYTF.